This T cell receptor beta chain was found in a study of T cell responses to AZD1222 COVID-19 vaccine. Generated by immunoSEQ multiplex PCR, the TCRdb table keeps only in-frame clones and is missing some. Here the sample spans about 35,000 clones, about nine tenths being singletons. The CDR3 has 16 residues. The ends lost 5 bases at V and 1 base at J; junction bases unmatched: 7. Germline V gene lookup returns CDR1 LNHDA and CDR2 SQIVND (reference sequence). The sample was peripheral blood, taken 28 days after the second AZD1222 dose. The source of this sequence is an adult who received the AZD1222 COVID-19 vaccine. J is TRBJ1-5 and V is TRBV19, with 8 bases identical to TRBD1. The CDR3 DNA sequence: TGTGCCAGTAGTTTCTTACAGGGGGGAAGCAATCAGCCCCAGCATTTT. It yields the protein CASSFLQGGSNQPQHF.